This T cell receptor beta chain was captured by sequencing in a study of blood T cell repertoires in COVID-19. V gave up 5 bases and J gave up 3 bases; unmatched junction bases: 8. Germline assignment: CDR1 MNHEY and CDR2 SMNVEV (reference sequence). This CDR3 spans 15 amino acids. The method was immunoSEQ multiplex PCR; TCRdb's version includes in-frame clones alone and lacks a portion of them. The table has some 100,000 clones, around 90% seen once. This clonotype was sampled from a woman aged 60-75 years with acute or convalescent COVID-19. The rearrangement uses TRBV27 and TRBJ2-7; 9 bases map to TRBD1. Sample: peripheral blood. CDR3 loop: CASSPAGTGYYEQYF. The CDR3 nucleotides are TGTGCCAGCAGTCCCGCCGGGACAGGGTACTACGAGCAGTACTTC.